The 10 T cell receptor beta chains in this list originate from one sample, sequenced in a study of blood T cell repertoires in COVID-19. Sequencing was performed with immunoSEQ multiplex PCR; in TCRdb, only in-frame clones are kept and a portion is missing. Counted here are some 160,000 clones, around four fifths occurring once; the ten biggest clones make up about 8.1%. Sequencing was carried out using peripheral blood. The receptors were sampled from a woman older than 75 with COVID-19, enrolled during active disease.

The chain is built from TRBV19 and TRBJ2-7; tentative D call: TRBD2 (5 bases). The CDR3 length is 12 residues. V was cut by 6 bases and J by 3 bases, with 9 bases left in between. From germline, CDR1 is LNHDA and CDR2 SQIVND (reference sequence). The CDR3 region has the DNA TGTGCCAGTAGCGCCACTAGCTACGAGCAGTACTTC. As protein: CASSATSYEQYF.

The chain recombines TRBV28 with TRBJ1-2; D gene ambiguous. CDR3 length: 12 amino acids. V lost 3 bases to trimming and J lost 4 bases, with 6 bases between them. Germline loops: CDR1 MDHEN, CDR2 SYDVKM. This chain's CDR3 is CASSFQAYGYTF. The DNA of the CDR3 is TGTGCCAGCAGTTTCCAGGCCTATGGCTACACCTTC.

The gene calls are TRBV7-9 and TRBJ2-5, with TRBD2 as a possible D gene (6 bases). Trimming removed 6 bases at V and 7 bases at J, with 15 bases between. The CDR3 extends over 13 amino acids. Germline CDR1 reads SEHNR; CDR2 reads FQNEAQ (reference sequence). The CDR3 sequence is CASSPNLGGTQYF. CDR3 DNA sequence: TGTGCCAGCAGTCCTAACCTCGGGGGGACCCAGTACTTC.

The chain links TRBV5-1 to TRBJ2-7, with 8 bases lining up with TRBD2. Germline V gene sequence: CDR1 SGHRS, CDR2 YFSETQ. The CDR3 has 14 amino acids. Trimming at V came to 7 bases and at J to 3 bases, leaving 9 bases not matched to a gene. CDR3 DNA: TGCGCCAGCGCCTCTATAGCGGGGTTCTACGAGCAGTACTTC. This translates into CASASIAGFYEQYF.

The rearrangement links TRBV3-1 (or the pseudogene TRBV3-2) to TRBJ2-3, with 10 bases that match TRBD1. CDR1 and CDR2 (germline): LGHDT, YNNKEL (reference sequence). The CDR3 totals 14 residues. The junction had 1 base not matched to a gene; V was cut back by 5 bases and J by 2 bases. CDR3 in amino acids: CASSGTGVTDTQYF. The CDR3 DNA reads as TGTGCCAGCAGCGGGACAGGGGTCACAGATACGCAGTATTTT.

The CDR3 loop is CASHRGGSNTEAFF. For the CDR3, the DNA is TGCGCCAGCCACCGCGGGGGGTCGAACACTGAAGCTTTCTTT. This chain joins TRBV5-1 and TRBJ1-1, with D tentatively TRBD1 (5 bases). Germline V gene sequence: CDR1 SGHRS, CDR2 YFSETQ. The V and J ends lost 7 bases and 1 base respectively, with 14 bases between them. This CDR3 contains 14 residues. The full variable domain, completed using reference TRBV5-1 and TRBJ1-1, is KAGVTQTPRYLIKTRGQQVTLSCSPISGHRSVSWYQQTPGQGLQFLFEYFSETQRNKGNFPGRFSGRQFSNSRSEMNVSTLELGDSALYLCASHRGGSNTEAFFGQGTRLTVV.

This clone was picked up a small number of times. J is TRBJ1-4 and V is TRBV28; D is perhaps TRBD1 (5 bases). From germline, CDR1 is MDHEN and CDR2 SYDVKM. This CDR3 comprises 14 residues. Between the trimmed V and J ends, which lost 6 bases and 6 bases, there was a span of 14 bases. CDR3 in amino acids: CASSPGNNYEKLFF. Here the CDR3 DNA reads TGTGCCAGCAGCCCAGGGAACAACTATGAAAAACTGTTTTTT. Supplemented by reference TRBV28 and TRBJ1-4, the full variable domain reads DVKVTQSSRYLVKRTGEKVFLECVQDMDHENMFWYRQDPGLGLRLIYFSYDVKMKEKGDIPEGYSVSREKKERFSLILESASTNQTSMYLCASSPGNNYEKLFFGSGTQLSVL.

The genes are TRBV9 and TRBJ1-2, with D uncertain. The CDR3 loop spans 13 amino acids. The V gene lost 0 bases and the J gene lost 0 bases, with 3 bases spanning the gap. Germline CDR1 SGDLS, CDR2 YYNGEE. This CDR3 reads CASSVDTNYGYTF. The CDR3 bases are TGTGCCAGCAGCGTAGACACTAACTATGGCTACACCTTC.

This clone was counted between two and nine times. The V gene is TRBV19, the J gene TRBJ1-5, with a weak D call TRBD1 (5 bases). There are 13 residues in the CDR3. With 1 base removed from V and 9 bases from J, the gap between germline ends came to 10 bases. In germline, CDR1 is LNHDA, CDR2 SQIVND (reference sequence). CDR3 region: CASSIGGGGPQHF. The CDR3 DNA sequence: TGTGCCAGTAGTATAGGGGGGGGAGGGCCCCAGCATTTT.

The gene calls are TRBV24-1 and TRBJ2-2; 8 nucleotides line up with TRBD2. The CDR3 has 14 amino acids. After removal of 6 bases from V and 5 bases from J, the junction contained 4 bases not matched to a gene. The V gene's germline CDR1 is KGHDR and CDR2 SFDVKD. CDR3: CATSSGSRTGELFF. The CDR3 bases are TGTGCCACCAGTAGCGGGAGTCGGACCGGGGAGCTGTTTTTT.